What follows describes a single TCR beta chain. The assay was immunoSEQ multiplex PCR, and TCRdb's table has in-frame clones only and misses some. The data hold hundreds of thousands of clones, with roughly 95% observed a single time. The CDR3 is 14 amino acids. Germline-derived CDR1 and CDR2 are MDHEN and SYDVKM. V shed 4 bases and J 4 bases; nucleotides not matched to a gene: 2. Naive-designated CD8 cells lacked CD45RO, were positively enriched for CCR7, and omitted terminally differentiated effector memory CD45RA+ cells. This record comes from a study of shared clonotypes between healthy human individuals.

The receptor's source is a young woman in good health. Sequencing used naive CD8+ T cells sorted from blood. This chain joins TRBV28 and TRBJ2-7; 12 bases are a match to TRBD1. The CDR3 spells CASSWDRGLYEQYF. The CDR3 coding sequence is TGTGCCAGCAGTTGGGACAGGGGGCTGTACGAGCAGTACTTC. The variable domain in full, completed from reference TRBV28 and TRBJ2-7, reads DVKVTQSSRYLVKRTGEKVFLECVQDMDHENMFWYRQDPGLGLRLIYFSYDVKMKEKGDIPEGYSVSREKKERFSLILESASTNQTSMYLCASSWDRGLYEQYFGPGTRLTVT.